Listed below are T cell receptor beta chains from one sample, sequenced in a study of identical twins. MiXCR, run by TCRdb on the 5' RACE reads, gives a single entry per CDR3 protein. This sample has about 660,000 distinct CDR3 sequences, with approximately 9% found just once. These data also formed part of another study, on yellow fever vaccine responses in identical twins.

Material: PBMCs. The origin of the receptors is a woman under 30 in good health. The CDR3 runs from the conserved cysteine through the conserved F or W. The D gene is left open where the match is weak. Only part of the rows carry a size: once, few, many, or a class if the clone is expanded.

j_gene	v_gene	abundance	d_gene	CDR3nt	CDR3aa
TRBJ2-1	TRBV7-9	.	TRBD2	TGTGCCAGCTCCGGGACTAGCGAGCAAAATGAGCAGTTCTTC	CASSGTSEQNEQFF
TRBJ1-4	TRBV29-1	.	TRBD1	TGCAGCGCCCCCGGGACAGTACCCGAAAAACTGTTTTTT	CSAPGTVPEKLFF
TRBJ2-1	TRBV10-3	.	.	TGTGCCATCAGTGAACTCCTGGGAGATGAGCAGTTCTTC	CAISELLGDEQFF
TRBJ2-3	TRBV4-1	.	.	TGCGCCAGCAGCCAAGAAACAGGGCTACTCACAGATACGCAGTATTTT	CASSQETGLLTDTQYF
TRBJ2-7	TRBV24-1	.	TRBD1	TGTGCCACCAGTGATACGGAGACAGGGGCCAACGAGCAGTACTTC	CATSDTETGANEQYF
TRBJ1-2	TRBV6-2/TRBV6-3	.	.	TGTGCCAGCGGCCAGGGGCAAGCGGGTGGCTACACCTTC	CASGQGQAGGYTF
TRBJ2-5	TRBV9	.	.	TGTGCCAGCAGCGTAGAGGGGTTGAACCAAGAGACCCAGTACTTC	CASSVEGLNQETQYF
TRBJ2-5	TRBV6-5	few	.	TGTGCCAGCAGTTACTCGCAGGGGTTGACAGTGGCCCAGTACTTC	CASSYSQGLTVAQYF
TRBJ1-1	TRBV12-3/TRBV12-4	many	.	TGTGCCAGCAGTTTGACGAGCGGTGAAGCTTTCTTT	CASSLTSGEAFF
TRBJ1-6	TRBV7-2	.	.	TGTGCCAGCAGAGCAGGGGTAGCGTATTCACCCCTCCACTTT	CASRAGVAYSPLHF
TRBJ2-7	TRBV12-3/TRBV12-4	few	TRBD2	TGTGCCAGCGGGGGACCTGCGGGGGGGAAGCAGTACTTC	CASGGPAGGKQYF
TRBJ2-7	TRBV7-6	few	TRBD2	TGTGCCAGCAGCCTCGATAGGGAGGGCGAGCAGTACTTC	CASSLDREGEQYF
TRBJ2-7	TRBV7-8	few	TRBD2	TGTGCCAGCAGCTCCGGTAGCGGGAGAGGATCCTACGAGCAGTACTTC	CASSSGSGRGSYEQYF
TRBJ2-1	TRBV29-1	few	.	TGCAGCGTCGGGGGAAGTGGAGGCTTCTACAATGAGCAGTTCTTC	CSVGGSGGFYNEQFF
TRBJ2-2	TRBV7-2	many	.	TGTGCCAGCAGCTTAGAGGTGGCGCGCACCGGGGAGCTGTTTTTT	CASSLEVARTGELFF
TRBJ2-7	TRBV6-5	.	TRBD1	TGTGCCAGCAGTTTCGGACAGGTCCCTGGGTGGGAGCAGTACTTC	CASSFGQVPGWEQYF
TRBJ2-7	TRBV10-3	many	TRBD2	TGTGCCATCGCGCCGGGGGGACTAGCGGGAGGAGACTACGAGCAGTACTTC	CAIAPGGLAGGDYEQYF
TRBJ1-1	TRBV27	few	.	TGTGCCAGCCAGGACGAGAGGAACACTGAAGCTTTCTTT	CASQDERNTEAFF
TRBJ2-7	TRBV15	.	.	TGTGCCACCAGCAGAGTGACACAAGGATCCTACGAGCAGTACTTC	CATSRVTQGSYEQYF
TRBJ2-3	TRBV7-2	many	.	TGTGCCAGCAGCCGTCCTGCGGGGGCTAGCACAGATACGCAGTATTTT	CASSRPAGASTDTQYF
TRBJ1-2	TRBV9	few	.	TGTGCCAGCAGCGGAGGGTACAATGGCTACACCTTC	CASSGGYNGYTF
TRBJ2-1	TRBV11-2	.	TRBD2	TGTGCCAGCAGCTTAAAGGTCCTAGCGGGAGTAGTGTCCAGTGAGCAGTTCTTC	CASSLKVLAGVVSSEQFF
TRBJ2-3	TRBV11-2	many	.	TGTGCCAGCAGCTTAGGACAGGGACTGTGGACAGATACGCAGTATTTT	CASSLGQGLWTDTQYF
TRBJ2-7	TRBV6-1	many	.	TGTGCCAGCAGAGACTTCAACGGATACGAGCAGTACTTC	CASRDFNGYEQYF
TRBJ2-5	TRBV20-1	many	TRBD2	TGCAGTGCTAGAGATTTAGCGGGATTCGGAGAGACCCAGTACTTC	CSARDLAGFGETQYF
TRBJ2-1	TRBV15	many	TRBD2	TGTGCCACCAGCAGAGGAACTAGCGGGACGTTCAGGCAGTTCTTC	CATSRGTSGTFRQFF
TRBJ2-7	TRBV7-8	.	.	TGTGCCAGCAGCTTAGCCAAGTACGACTACGAGCAGTACTTC	CASSLAKYDYEQYF
TRBJ2-5	TRBV20-1	.	TRBD2	TGCAGTGCTAGAGCGCCTAGCGGAGGGGAGACCCAGTACTTC	CSARAPSGGETQYF
TRBJ2-7	TRBV6-1	many	.	TGTGCCAGCAGCGAGGACAGAACCTCCTACGAGCAGTACTTC	CASSEDRTSYEQYF
TRBJ2-7	TRBV6-6	many	.	TGTGCCAGCAGTTACAACCGGGTCGAGCAGTACTTC	CASSYNRVEQYF
TRBJ2-7	TRBV4-2	few	.	TGTGCCAGCAGCCAAGATCCCGGGAGCGACGAGCAGTACTTC	CASSQDPGSDEQYF
TRBJ2-1	TRBV7-3	few	.	TGTGCCAGCAGCTTATGGCACAGACAAGATGAGCAGTTCTTC	CASSLWHRQDEQFF
TRBJ2-5	TRBV9	few	TRBD2	TGTGCCAGCAGCGTAGAAGCTAGGGCTAGCGGGAAACAAGAGACCCAGTACTTC	CASSVEARASGKQETQYF
TRBJ1-5	TRBV6-1	many	.	TGTGCCAGCAGTGATAGCCAGGGTAGCAATCAGCCCCAGCATTTT	CASSDSQGSNQPQHF
TRBJ2-5	TRBV20-1	many	TRBD1	TGCAGTGCTAGGCCGCAGGGGGAAGAGACCCAGTACTTC	CSARPQGEETQYF
TRBJ2-1	TRBV20-1	few	.	TGCAGTGCTGGCTCTTTGAGCGGAAGCTCCTACAATGAGCAGTTCTTC	CSAGSLSGSSYNEQFF
TRBJ1-5	TRBV3-1	few	.	TGTGCCAGCAGCCAAGCAGACAGTATCCAGCCCCAGCATTTT	CASSQADSIQPQHF
TRBJ2-2	TRBV7-2	many	TRBD1	TGTGCCAGCAGACATCCTGGACAGGGGAGCACCGGGGAGCTGTTTTTT	CASRHPGQGSTGELFF
TRBJ2-7	TRBV14	.	.	TGTGCCAGCAGCCAGCCGGGGGCGGGTACCTACGAGCAGTACTTC	CASSQPGAGTYEQYF
TRBJ1-1	TRBV29-1	many	.	TGCAGCGTGGCTGCCGGGCCAGCACACAGGAGCACTGAAGCTTTCTTT	CSVAAGPAHRSTEAFF